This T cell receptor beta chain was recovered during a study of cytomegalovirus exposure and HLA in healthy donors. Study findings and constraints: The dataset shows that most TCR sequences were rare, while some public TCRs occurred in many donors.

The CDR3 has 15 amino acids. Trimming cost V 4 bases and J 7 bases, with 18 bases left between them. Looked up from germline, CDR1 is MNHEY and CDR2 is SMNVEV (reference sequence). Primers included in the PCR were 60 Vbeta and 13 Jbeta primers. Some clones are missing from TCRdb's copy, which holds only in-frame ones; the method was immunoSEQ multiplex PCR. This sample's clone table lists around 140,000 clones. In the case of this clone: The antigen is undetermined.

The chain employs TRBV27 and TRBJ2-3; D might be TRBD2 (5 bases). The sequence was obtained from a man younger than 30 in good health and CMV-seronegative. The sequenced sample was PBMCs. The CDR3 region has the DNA TGTGCCAGCAGTTCCCCCCTCGGGGTGACTTATACGCAGTATTTT. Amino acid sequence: CASSSPLGVTYTQYF.